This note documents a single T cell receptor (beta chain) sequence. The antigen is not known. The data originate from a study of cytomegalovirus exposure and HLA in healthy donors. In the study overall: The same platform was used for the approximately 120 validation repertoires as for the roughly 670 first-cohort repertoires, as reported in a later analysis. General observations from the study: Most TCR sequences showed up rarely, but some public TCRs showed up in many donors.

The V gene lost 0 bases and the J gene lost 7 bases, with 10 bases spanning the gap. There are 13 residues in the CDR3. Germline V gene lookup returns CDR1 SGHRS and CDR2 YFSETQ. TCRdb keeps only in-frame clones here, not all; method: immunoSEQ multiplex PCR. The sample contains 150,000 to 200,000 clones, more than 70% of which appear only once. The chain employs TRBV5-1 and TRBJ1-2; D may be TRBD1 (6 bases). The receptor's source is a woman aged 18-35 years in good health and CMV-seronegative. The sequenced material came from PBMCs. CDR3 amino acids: CASSLETGSGYTF. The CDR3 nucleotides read TGCGCCAGCAGCTTGGAAACAGGGAGTGGCTACACCTTC.